The rows below give T cell receptor beta chains drawn from one sample of a study of blood T cell repertoires in COVID-19. The protocol was immunoSEQ multiplex PCR, while the TCRdb copy is restricted to in-frame clones and leaves out a portion. This sample has more than 70,000 clones, with more than 80% found just once. The sequencing sample was made of peripheral blood. The origin of the receptors is a woman of 80 years or more with active or convalescent COVID-19. The CDR3 runs from the conserved cysteine through the conserved F or W. D genes are given only for firm matches. Clone sizes are given selectively: once, few, many, or a class where the clone is expanded.

TRBV24-1	.	TRBJ2-3	.	TGTGCCACCAGTGATTTGGCAGACACAGATACGCAGTATTTT	CATSDLADTDTQYF
TRBV10-3	TRBD1	TRBJ1-6	.	TGTGCCATCAGCGACAGGGGGCGAGACGTGGCCCTCCACTTT	CAISDRGRDVALHF
TRBV10-3	TRBD1	TRBJ2-7	.	TGTGCCATCAGTGACGGGACAGATTACGAGCAGTACTTC	CAISDGTDYEQYF
TRBV7-9	TRBD2	TRBJ2-5	once	TGTGCCAGCAGCTTAGTCGGGGGAGGGGAGACCCAGTACTTC	CASSLVGGGETQYF
TRBV4-1	.	TRBJ1-2	.	TGCGCCAGCAGCCAAGGGACTTGGTATGGCTACACCTTC	CASSQGTWYGYTF
TRBV5-1	.	TRBJ1-1	.	TGCGCCAGCAGCAAATCTAACACTGAAGCTTTCTTT	CASSKSNTEAFF
TRBV3-1/TRBV3-2	TRBD2	TRBJ2-5	.	TGTGCCAGCAGCCTCCCTGCTAGCGGGCAAGAGACCCAGTACTTC	CASSLPASGQETQYF
TRBV7-2	.	TRBJ2-1	.	TGTGCCAGCAGCTCGGCCGGACTGTACAATGAGCAGTTCTTC	CASSSAGLYNEQFF
TRBV6-5	TRBD1	TRBJ1-5	.	TGTGCCACCAAGTTAAGACAGGGGTACAATCAGCCCCAGCATTTT	CATKLRQGYNQPQHF
TRBV6-6	TRBD1	TRBJ1-2	.	TGTGCCAGCAGAGCAACGTCAGGGGGTGACTACACCTTC	CASRATSGGDYTF
TRBV24-1	TRBD1	TRBJ2-3	.	TGTGCCACCAGTGAACCCCACCCGGGACAGGGGGCGTATACGCAGTATTTT	CATSEPHPGQGAYTQYF
TRBV5-4	TRBD1	TRBJ2-5	.	TGTGCCAGCAAAATGACAGGGGTCTCGGAGACCCAGTACTTC	CASKMTGVSETQYF
TRBV11-2	.	TRBJ1-3	.	TGTGCCAGCAGCTCCCGACTTTTACAGGAGAACACCATATATTTT	CASSSRLLQENTIYF
TRBV15	TRBD1	TRBJ2-5	.	TGTGCCACCAGCAGAAAGACAGGGACGAAAGAGACCCAGTACTTC	CATSRKTGTKETQYF
TRBV5-4	TRBD2	TRBJ2-3	.	TGTGCCAGCAGCACCCTGACTAGCGGCACCACAGATACGCAGTATTTT	CASSTLTSGTTDTQYF
TRBV6-5	TRBD1	TRBJ1-1	.	TGTGCCAGCAGTCCCACCGACAGGGGGGGAACTGAAGCTTTCTTT	CASSPTDRGGTEAFF
TRBV7-9	TRBD1	TRBJ1-1	.	TGTGCCAGCAGCTCCCAGGGGGGCGGCACTGAAGCTTTCTTT	CASSSQGGGTEAFF
TRBV2	.	TRBJ1-2	.	TGTGCCAGCAGTGAGTTGTCAGGCTATGGCTACACCTTC	CASSELSGYGYTF
TRBV18	.	TRBJ2-1	.	TGTGCCAGCTCACCACAAAGGGGCTACAATGAGCAGTTCTTC	CASSPQRGYNEQFF
TRBV3-1/TRBV3-2	TRBD1	TRBJ1-6	.	TGTGCCAGCAGCTTTACAGGGGGCTCGGGGTCACCCCTCCACTTT	CASSFTGGSGSPLHF
TRBV18	.	TRBJ1-2	.	TGTGCCAGCTCACCACTTGAGGGTGGGTATGGCTACACCTTC	CASSPLEGGYGYTF
TRBV19	TRBD2	TRBJ2-1	.	TGTGCCAGTAGTATAGATCCGGGACTAGCCTACAATGAGCAGTTCTTC	CASSIDPGLAYNEQFF
TRBV11-3	TRBD2	TRBJ2-3	.	TGTGCCAGCAGCCTGGGACTAGCGGGACTCACAGATACGCAGTATTTT	CASSLGLAGLTDTQYF
TRBV7-8	TRBD1	TRBJ1-2	.	TGTGCCAGCAGCTTAGATGGAGGACAGGGGAACTATGGCTACACCTTC	CASSLDGGQGNYGYTF
TRBV23-1	.	TRBJ1-2	.	TGCCCTAGAGGTACGAACTATGGCTACACCTTC	CPRGTNYGYTF
TRBV19	.	TRBJ1-1	.	TGTGCCAGCCGCCAATGGGACAACGGGGGGACTGAAGCTTTCTTT	CASRQWDNGGTEAFF
TRBV9	TRBD2	TRBJ2-2	once	TGTGCCAGCGGAGATGGGACTAGCGGGCGAACCGGGGAGCTGTTTTTT	CASGDGTSGRTGELFF
TRBV28	.	TRBJ1-3	once	TGTGCCAGCAGTTTATCCCCCAGGGCTGGAAACACCATATATTTT	CASSLSPRAGNTIYF
TRBV20-1	TRBD2	TRBJ2-1	.	TGCAGTGCTCCTGGGAGGGATGAGCAGTTCTTC	CSAPGRDEQFF
TRBV3-1/TRBV3-2	.	TRBJ2-2	.	TGTGCCAGCAGCCCCCGACCGGGGGGCTCCACCGGGGAGCTGTTTTTT	CASSPRPGGSTGELFF
TRBV18	.	TRBJ1-1	.	TGTGCCAGCTCACCCGAGGACAGCCCAACTGAAGCTTTCTTT	CASSPEDSPTEAFF
TRBV30	.	TRBJ1-5	once	TGTGCCTGGAGGCGGGGGGACGGGGGGGGCAATCAGCCCCAGCATTTT	CAWRRGDGGGNQPQHF
TRBV7-9	TRBD1	TRBJ2-3	.	TGTGCCAGCAGCTTCACGATGGGACAGGGGAGGGCAGATACGCAGTATTTT	CASSFTMGQGRADTQYF
TRBV7-9	.	TRBJ1-1	.	TGTGCCAGCACCGAAACGAGCGACACTGAAGCTTTCTTT	CASTETSDTEAFF
TRBV10-3	TRBD2	TRBJ2-1	.	TGTGCCATCAGTAAGCACCCTACAGGGCCCGGGACTAGCGGGGGGAACAATGAGCAGTTCTTC	CAISKHPTGPGTSGGNNEQFF
TRBV6-2/TRBV6-3	.	TRBJ2-1	.	TGTGCCAGCAGTTCGCGGGGCCTCAGAGACAATGAGCAGTTCTTC	CASSSRGLRDNEQFF
TRBV7-2	.	TRBJ2-2	.	TGTGCCAGCGTGCCAGGGCCCATCTCGAACACCGGGGAGCTGTTTTTT	CASVPGPISNTGELFF
TRBV6-6	TRBD1	TRBJ1-5	.	TGTGCCAGCATCACAGGGGCGACGTATAGCAATCAGCCCCAGCATTTT	CASITGATYSNQPQHF
TRBV18	TRBD1	TRBJ2-5	.	TGTGCCAGCTCACCACCGGGGACAGGGGAAATCGGAGAGACCCAGTACTTC	CASSPPGTGEIGETQYF
TRBV7-2	TRBD1	TRBJ1-3	medium-sized	TGTGCCAGCAGCCCCACTATGACAGGGGGCAACACCATATATTTT	CASSPTMTGGNTIYF
TRBV19	.	TRBJ2-1	.	TGTGCCAGTGGGGCCAAGAGCTCCTACAATGAGCAGTTCTTC	CASGAKSSYNEQFF
TRBV7-2	TRBD2	TRBJ2-4	.	TGTGCCAGCAGCTTTCGACTAGCGGGAGAGAAAAACATTCAGTACTTC	CASSFRLAGEKNIQYF
TRBV5-8	TRBD1	TRBJ1-5	.	TGTGCCAGCAGCTTGGCGGACAGGAGTTATAGCAATCAGCCCCAGCATTTT	CASSLADRSYSNQPQHF
TRBV4-1	TRBD2	TRBJ2-5	few	TGCGCCAGCAGCCAGTCAGGTAGCGGGAGACTAGAGACCCAGTACTTC	CASSQSGSGRLETQYF
TRBV5-1	TRBD1	TRBJ2-6	.	TGCGCCAGCAGCTTGTTTGGGACAGCCGTTATTGGGGCCAACGTCCTGACTTTC	CASSLFGTAVIGANVLTF
TRBV28	TRBD1	TRBJ1-2	.	TGTGCCAGCAGGAAGGAGACAGGGTATGGCTACACCTTC	CASRKETGYGYTF
TRBV7-9	.	TRBJ1-4	.	TGTGCCAGCAGCTTAGCGGCTGAAAAACTGTTTTTT	CASSLAAEKLFF
TRBV28	.	TRBJ1-2	.	TGTGCCAGCAGTCCCCCGCGAATCAATACTCTATGGGGCTACACCTTC	CASSPPRINTLWGYTF
TRBV7-2	.	TRBJ1-5	.	TGTGCCAGCAGCCCGGGGCGGACAGACAATCAGCCCCAGCATTTT	CASSPGRTDNQPQHF
TRBV5-6	TRBD1	TRBJ2-7	.	TGTGCCAGCAGCTTGAGGGACAGGGTACTGTACGAGCAGTACTTC	CASSLRDRVLYEQYF
TRBV7-9	.	TRBJ2-1	.	TGTGCCAGCAGCCAAGTTGGGCACCTCAACAATGAGCAGTTCTTC	CASSQVGHLNNEQFF
TRBV5-1	TRBD2	TRBJ2-3	.	TGCGCCAGCAGCTTCTGGAGCGGGGGGGGCACAGATACGCAGTATTTT	CASSFWSGGGTDTQYF
TRBV27	TRBD1	TRBJ2-3	.	TGTGCCAGCCGCCCCCTTGGACAGGCGGACCGAGGGAATACGCAGTATTTT	CASRPLGQADRGNTQYF
TRBV7-9	TRBD2	TRBJ2-5	.	TGTGCCAGCAGCTTTGGACTAGCGGGAGAGACCCAGTACTTC	CASSFGLAGETQYF
TRBV7-2	TRBD2	TRBJ2-3	.	TGTGCCAGCAGCCCCCTGAGGGCTAGCGGGAGTTCAGATACGCAGTATTTT	CASSPLRASGSSDTQYF
TRBV30	.	TRBJ1-5	few	TGTGCCTGGAGCAAGACGGGTCCAAATCAGCCCCAGCATTTT	CAWSKTGPNQPQHF
TRBV9	.	TRBJ2-2	.	TGTGCCAGCAGCCCGCGGGATCCACCCAGGGGGGTGTTTTTT	CASSPRDPPRGVFF
TRBV12-3/TRBV12-4	TRBD1	TRBJ2-7	.	TGTGCCAGCAGTTACAGGGGGCGCGAGCAGTACTTC	CASSYRGREQYF
TRBV5-1	.	TRBJ1-1	.	TGCGCCAGCAGCACAGCTGGCACCAGAGTCCTTTACACTGAAGCTTTCTTT	CASSTAGTRVLYTEAFF
TRBV12-3/TRBV12-4	.	TRBJ1-2	.	TGTGCCAGCAGTTTCGGGGAGAACTATGGCTACACCTTC	CASSFGENYGYTF